Below, 8 T cell receptor beta chains from the same sample are listed, as sequenced in a study of blood T cells in healthy people across ages. Using a J-beta primer mix together with a sample-barcoded 5' primer, a second PCR was run for about 7 to 12 cycles. TCRdb re-called the 5' RACE reads through MiXCR, storing one row per CDR3 protein. There are some 1,500,000 distinct CDR3 sequences in the sample; less than 45% occur only once, and about 3.8% lies in the top ten. The sequenced material came from blood. The receptors originated from a woman in her late teens or twenties in good health.

V usage is TRBV12-3 or TRBV12-4 and J usage is TRBJ2-1; a possible D gene is TRBD1 (6 bases). Trimming stripped 6 bases from V and 0 bases from J, with 15 bases between. The CDR3 consists of 16 residues. CDR3 protein: CASSPVGASSYNEQFF. The CDR3 nucleotides are TGTGCCAGCAGCCCAGTGGGGGCCAGCTCCTACAATGAGCAGTTCTTC.

The rearrangement links TRBV7-2 to TRBJ2-2; no clear D. Trimming took 5 bases from V and 5 from J, leaving 9 bases between them. The CDR3 length is 13 residues. Germline lookup yields CDR1 SGHTA and CDR2 FQGNSA. The CDR3 nucleotides are TGTGCCAGCAGCGTAGGTGCGACCGGGGAGCTGTTTTTT. Translating it yields CASSVGATGELFF.

This clonotype was seen only a few times. This sequence joins TRBV20-1 and TRBJ2-3; 10 bases are shared with TRBD2. Per the germline V gene, CDR1 is DFQATT and CDR2 is SNEGSKA (reference sequence). The CDR3 has 16 amino acids. The ends lost 0 bases at V and 1 base at J; junction bases unmatched: 4. Here the CDR3 DNA reads TGCAGTGCTAGAGAGGAGAGCGGGAGGGGCACAGATACGCAGTATTTT. This translates into CSAREESGRGTDTQYF.

The CDR3 here is CASSEYAGANYGYTF. As DNA, the CDR3 is TGTGCCAGCAGTGAATACGCAGGAGCTAACTATGGCTACACCTTC. V usage is TRBV2 and J usage is TRBJ1-2; no clear D gene. This CDR3 spans 15 amino acids. Per germline, CDR1 SNHLY and CDR2 FYNNEI. The germline V and J ends were trimmed by 2 bases and 0 bases, with 10 bases remaining between them.

V gene TRBV29-1 combines with J gene TRBJ2-4; D perhaps matches TRBD2 (6 bases). The J call may not be correct, given that the DNA end is closer to TRBJ2-7. CDR1 is SQVTM, CDR2 ANQGSEA, per germline. This CDR3 has 12 residues. In DNA form, the CDR3 reads TGCAGCGTCGGGGACTCCACATACGAGCAGTACTTC. It specifies CSVGDSTYEQYF.

V usage is TRBV27 and J usage is TRBJ2-1; no clear D. The CDR3 covers 17 residues. Germline CDR1 reads MNHEY; CDR2 reads SMNVEV (reference sequence). With 2 bases removed from V and 0 bases from J, the gap between germline ends came to 14 bases. CDR3 bases: TGTGCCAGCAGTTTACGTGCAGCGCCCGCCTCCTACAATGAGCAGTTCTTC. It encodes CASSLRAAPASYNEQFF.

This clonotype was detected once. The chain couples TRBV7-2 to TRBJ2-7; D is unclear. CDR3 length: 13 residues. Trimming took 4 bases from V and 7 from J, leaving 14 bases between them. In germline, CDR1 is SGHTA, CDR2 FQGNSA. CDR3 in amino acids: CASSSVLNDEQYF. For the CDR3, the DNA is TGTGCCAGCAGCTCGGTCCTTAATGATGAGCAGTACTTC.

This clonotype was counted only a few times. The CDR3 is CSVLLHNEQYF. CDR3 nucleotides: TGCAGCGTTCTACTACACAATGAGCAGTACTTC. V is TRBV29-1 and J is TRBJ2-5; D gene uncertain. The CDR3 has 11 residues. V was pared by 5 bases and J by 11 bases, with 15 bases between. CDR1 is SQVTM, CDR2 ANQGSEA, per germline.